These 20 T cell receptor beta chains were all obtained from the same sample, sequenced in a study of graft-versus-host responses after intestinal transplantation. Tissue from the graft was processed to free its intraepithelial and lamina propria lymphocytes. Measured with immunoSEQ multiplex PCR; TCRdb has only the in-frame clones, and not every one. This sample has some 7,700 clones, with 70% to 85% found just once. The starting material was ileum tissue, obtained roughly 130 days after transplant. These TCRs come from a human patient who received an intestinal transplant, so some T cells may come from the graft donor.

V gene TRBV19 combines with J gene TRBJ1-4; no reliable D call. The CDR3 has 15 amino acids. CDR1 is LNHDA and CDR2 is SQIVND in the germline V gene (reference sequence). Trimming pared 5 bases from V and 5 bases from J, leaving 15 bases between. CDR3 residues: CASSVWGNSNEKLFF. The CDR3 coding sequence is TGTGCCAGTAGTGTATGGGGTAACTCAAATGAAAAACTGTTTTTT.

The V and J genes are TRBV7-9 and TRBJ2-1; TRBD1 matches at 11 bases. The CDR3 consists of 15 residues. CDR1 SEHNR and CDR2 FQNEAQ come from the germline V gene (reference sequence). J was trimmed by 9 bases and V by 5 bases; bases with no gene match: 9. The CDR3: CASSDGQGAAREQFF. The CDR3 DNA reads as TGTGCCAGCAGCGATGGACAGGGGGCAGCGCGTGAGCAGTTCTTC.

The chain employs TRBV6-5 and TRBJ1-5, with TRBD1 as a possible D gene (6 bases). Trimming left V 5 bases short and J 11 bases short, with 22 bases between. CDR1 MNHEY and CDR2 SVGAGI come from the germline V gene. CDR3 length equals 15 residues. The CDR3 spells CASSVLGQSLGAQHF. The CDR3 DNA is TGTGCCAGCAGTGTACTTGGACAGTCCCTCGGGGCCCAGCATTTT.

The chain joins TRBV11-1 to TRBJ1-6; unclear D gene. The CDR3 is made up of 17 amino acids. Germline loops: CDR1 SGHAT, CDR2 FQDESV (reference sequence). Trimming left V 2 bases short and J 7 bases short, with 18 bases between. The CDR3 spells CASSLIPGINANSPLHF. CDR3 nucleotides: TGTGCCAGCAGCTTAATTCCAGGAATTAACGCCAATTCACCCCTCCACTTT.

The V and J genes are TRBV5-1 and TRBJ2-5; D may match TRBD1 or TRBD2 (5 bases each). Germline V gene sequence: CDR1 SGHRS, CDR2 YFSETQ. This CDR3 comprises 14 residues. V was shortened by 0 bases and J by 5 bases, with 11 bases between the two germline ends. DNA of the CDR3: TGCGCCAGCAGCTTGGCCGGGGCGGCGGAGACCCAGTACTTC. It translates to CASSLAGAAETQYF.

CDR3 bases: TGTGCCAGCAGCCCCCAGCAGGGTGAGACCCAGTACTTC. This gives the protein CASSPQQGETQYF. The chain recombines TRBV7-3 with TRBJ2-5; tentatively, D is TRBD1 (5 bases). The germline gives CDR1 SGHTA, CDR2 FQGTGA. V was shortened by 5 bases and J by 5 bases, with 12 bases between the two germline ends. The CDR3 totals 13 residues.

A note on this clone: Sequence at one end of the junction differs from germline and may be a read error. This CDR3 reads CAGSLAGSYEQYF. The CDR3 coding sequence is TGTGCCGGCAGCTTGGCGGGATCCTACGAGCAGTACTTC. The J gene is TRBJ2-7, the V gene TRBV5-4, with D possibly TRBD2 on 6 matching bases. The CDR3 length is 13 residues. CDR1 is SGHNT, CDR2 YYREEE, per germline (reference sequence).

The rearrangement links TRBV11-2 to TRBJ1-5; D is unclear. Trimming took off 2 bases at V and 1 base at J, with 6 bases between the two ends. Germline-derived CDR1 and CDR2 are SGHAT and FQNNGV. The CDR3 has 14 residues. The CDR3 nucleotides read TGTGCCAGCAGCTTACAAACAAGCAATCAGCCCCAGCATTTT. It is translated as CASSLQTSNQPQHF.

This clone showed up just a few times. The CDR3 sequence is CASSYSTVYSYNEQFF. In DNA, the CDR3 is TGTGCCAGCAGTTACTCGACGGTGTATTCCTACAATGAGCAGTTCTTC. The V gene is TRBV6-6, the J gene TRBJ2-1; D not certain. CDR1 is MNHNY, CDR2 SVGAGI, per germline (reference sequence). V shed 0 bases and J shed 1 base, with 10 bases lying between them. This CDR3 is 16 amino acids long.

The J gene is TRBJ2-1, the V gene TRBV4-1, with 14 bases fitting TRBD2. Germline values: CDR1 MGHRA, CDR2 YSYEKL. The CDR3 length is 17 residues. J gave up 3 bases and V 4 bases, and 5 bases lay outside the gene matches. Here the CDR3 DNA reads TGCGCCAGCAGCCGAGGGACTAGCGGGGGTGTCTACAATGAGCAGTTCTTC. Translated: CASSRGTSGGVYNEQFF.

In the case of this clone: Relative to the germline gene, one junction end is altered; a read error may explain this. The sample holds other DNA sequences that translate to the same CDR3. This chain joins TRBV5-6 and TRBJ2-4, with 8 bases identical to TRBD1. The CDR3 has 14 residues. Germline CDR1 is SGHDT and CDR2 is YYEEEE. In DNA, the CDR3 is TGTGCCAGCAGTCTCCGACAGGGGAAAAACATCCAGTACTTC. Protein product: CASSLRQGKNIQYF.

The chain couples TRBV7-8 to TRBJ2-7; D is unclear. The CDR3 totals 13 residues. V lost 1 base to trimming and J lost 6 bases, with 10 bases between them. The germline CDR1 and CDR2 sequences are SGHVS and FQNEAQ. The CDR3 here is CASSLVSGPEQYF. The DNA of the CDR3 is TGTGCCAGCAGCTTAGTGTCCGGGCCCGAGCAGTACTTC.

This chain links TRBV5-4 with TRBJ2-2; TRBD2 aligns across 14 bases. Trimming at V came to 4 bases and at J to 5 bases, leaving 4 bases not matched to a gene. Looked up from germline, CDR1 is SGHNT and CDR2 is YYREEE (reference sequence). This CDR3 is 16 amino acids long. The CDR3 coding sequence is TGTGCCAGCAGCCTAGGGACTAGCGGGAGAACCGGGGAGCTGTTTTTT. Protein product: CASSLGTSGRTGELFF. The full variable domain, rest sourced from reference TRBV5-4 and TRBJ2-2, is ETGVTQSPTHLIKTRGQQVTLRCSSQSGHNTVSWYQQALGQGPQFIFQYYREEENGRGNFPPRFSGLQFPNYSSELNVNALELDDSALYLCASSLGTSGRTGELFFGEGSRLTVL.

This clone appeared once. The chain employs TRBV14 and TRBJ1-1; D may be TRBD1 (6 bases). Germline assignment: CDR1 SGHDN and CDR2 FVKESK. Trimming cost V 4 bases and J 2 bases, with 14 bases left between them. There are 15 residues in the CDR3. For the CDR3, the DNA is TGTGCCAGCAGCCCGAGGGGGACTTATAACACTGAAGCTTTCTTT. Amino acids: CASSPRGTYNTEAFF.

V is TRBV13 and J is TRBJ2-3; D gene unclear. CDR3 size: 14 residues. Trimming shortened V by 7 bases and J by 2 bases, and 13 bases separated the two germline ends. CDR1 PRHDT and CDR2 FYEKMQ come from the germline V gene (reference sequence). The DNA for the CDR3 is TGTGCCAGCACCCCCCCGAGTTACACAGATACGCAGTATTTT. As protein: CASTPPSYTDTQYF.

J is TRBJ2-5 and V is TRBV7-9; 10 nucleotides agree with TRBD2. Per the germline V gene, CDR1 is SEHNR and CDR2 is FQNEAQ (reference sequence). With V trimmed by 1 base and J by 5 bases, 7 bases remained unmatched. This CDR3 spans 16 amino acids. The CDR3 spells CASSLDLAGVGETQYF. The CDR3, as DNA: TGTGCCAGCAGCTTAGATCTAGCGGGAGTTGGGGAGACCCAGTACTTC.

This chain joins TRBV7-2 and TRBJ2-2; D remains unclear. This CDR3 spans 14 amino acids. The germline CDR1 and CDR2 sequences are SGHTA and FQGNSA. V lost 2 bases and J 1 base, leaving 5 bases between the germline ends. CDR3 bases: TGTGCCAGCAGCTTATCGTGGAACACCGGGGAGCTGTTTTTT. Translation: CASSLSWNTGELFF.

This chain links TRBV7-9 with TRBJ2-1; tentatively, D is TRBD1 or TRBD2 (5 bases each). The CDR3 has 14 amino acids. Trimming cost V 5 bases and J 8 bases, with 16 bases left between them. CDR1 is SEHNR, CDR2 FQNEAQ, per germline (reference sequence). CDR3 DNA sequence: TGTGCCAGCAGCCGGGACCGCCCGGCCTATGAGCAGTTCTTC. The encoded protein is CASSRDRPAYEQFF.

The chain links TRBV10-3 to TRBJ2-5; D remains ambiguous. V was cut by 6 bases and J by 2 bases, with 7 bases left in between. The CDR3 has 12 residues. CDR1 is ENHRY and CDR2 is SYGVKD in the germline V gene. CDR3 sequence (DNA): TGTGCCATCAGCCCAGGTCAAGAGACCCAGTACTTC. Encoded protein: CAISPGQETQYF.

The rearrangement uses TRBV19 and TRBJ2-6; D remains unclear. CDR3 length: 15 amino acids. CDR1 and CDR2 from the germline V gene are LNHDA and SQIVND (reference sequence). Trimming shortened V by 3 bases and J by 2 bases, and 8 bases separated the two germline ends. CDR3 in amino acids: CASSIGSAGANVLTF. In DNA, the CDR3 is TGTGCCAGTAGTATTGGCAGTGCTGGGGCCAACGTCCTGACTTTC.